The present entry profiles one TCR beta chain with its context. As yet, its antigen is unknown. Profiled with immunoSEQ multiplex PCR; TCRdb holds only in-frame clones, not every one. This table has around 100,000 clones, 80% to 95% appearing once. V was clipped by 2 bases and J by 4 bases; unmatched bases: 0. From germline, CDR1 is SGHAT and CDR2 FQNNGV. CDR3 length: 14 residues. The data were obtained in a study of T cell responses to AZD1222 COVID-19 vaccine. Findings and caveats of the study: Donors were largely white British and mainly female; clonal diversity was possibly underestimated.

The receptor was isolated from an adult in good health. The sequencing here drew on peripheral blood, taken on day 0 of AZD1222 vaccination. The rearrangement links TRBV11-2 to TRBJ2-2; 8 positions match TRBD1. CDR3 coding DNA: TGTGCCAGCAGCTTACAGGGGGCCACCGGGGAGCTGTTTTTT. Encoded protein: CASSLQGATGELFF.